This T cell receptor (beta chain) was recovered during a study of regulatory and conventional T cells in RAG deficiency. Study-wide results and caveats: Omenn patients showed >75% Treg-Tconv overlap and shorter CDR3 lengths.

Only in-frame clones appear in the TCRdb table, and some are missing; sequencing was by immunoSEQ multiplex PCR. The table lists about 34,000 clones, 60% to 85% of them singletons. The V end was cut by 3 bases, the J end by 3 bases, with 14 bases between. Germline loops: CDR1 WSHSY, CDR2 SAAADI. CDR3 length: 15 residues. Blood CD4+ CD25-low CD127-high conventional T cells supplied the genomic DNA template. About this clone itself: The antigen is not known.

The same data also contributed to another study, on regulatory T cells. From that study: The primer mix had 52 TRBV and 13 TRBJ primers. Patient repertoires had restricted TRB V-J pairs and skewed V and J usage, most in Tregs.

Sequencing was carried out using CD4+ effector T cells sorted from blood. The sequence came from a human donor in good health. The chain carries TRBV10-2 and TRBJ1-2, with D maybe TRBD1 (5 bases). CDR3 nucleotide sequence: TGCGCCAGCAGTGACCCAGGGCCTGATTACTATGGCTACACCTTC. It is translated as CASSDPGPDYYGYTF.